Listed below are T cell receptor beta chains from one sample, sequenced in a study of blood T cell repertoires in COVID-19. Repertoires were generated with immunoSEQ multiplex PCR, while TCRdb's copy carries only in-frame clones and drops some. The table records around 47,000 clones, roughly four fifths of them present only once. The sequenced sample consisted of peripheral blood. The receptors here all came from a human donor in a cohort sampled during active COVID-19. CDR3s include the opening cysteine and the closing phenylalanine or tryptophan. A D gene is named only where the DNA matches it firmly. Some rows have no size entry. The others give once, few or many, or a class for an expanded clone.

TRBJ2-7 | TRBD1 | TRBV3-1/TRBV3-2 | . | CASSWDRSGEQYF | TGTGCCAGCAGCTGGGACAGGTCCGGCGAGCAGTACTTC
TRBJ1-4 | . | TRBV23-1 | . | CASTRGGEKLFF | TGCGCCAGCACCCGGGGAGGGGAAAAACTGTTTTTT
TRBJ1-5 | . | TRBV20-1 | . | CSASQTTGFDQPQHF | TGCAGTGCTAGTCAAACTACAGGGTTCGATCAGCCCCAGCATTTT
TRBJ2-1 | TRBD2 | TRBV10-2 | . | CASSSGNNEQFF | TGCGCCAGCAGCAGCGGGAACAATGAGCAGTTCTTC
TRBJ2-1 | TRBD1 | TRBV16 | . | CASSQYTGGGDEQFF | TGTGCCAGCAGCCAATATACAGGGGGCGGAGATGAGCAGTTCTTC
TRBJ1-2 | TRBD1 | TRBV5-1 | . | CASSPRTGAYGYTF | TGCGCCAGCAGCCCAAGGACAGGGGCCTATGGCTACACCTTC
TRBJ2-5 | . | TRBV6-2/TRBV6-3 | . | CASSYSSDNQETQYF | TGTGCCAGCAGTTACTCCTCAGACAACCAAGAGACCCAGTACTTC
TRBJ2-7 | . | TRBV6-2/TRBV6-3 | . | CASSYLPGGEQYF | TGTGCCAGCAGTTACTTACCCGGCGGCGAGCAGTACTTC
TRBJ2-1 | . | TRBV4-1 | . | CASSQVAEQFF | TGCGCCAGCAGCCAAGTGGCTGAGCAGTTCTTC
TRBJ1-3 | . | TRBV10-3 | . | CAISEREGAHSGNTIYF | TGTGCCATCAGTGAAAGGGAAGGGGCCCACTCTGGAAACACCATATATTTT
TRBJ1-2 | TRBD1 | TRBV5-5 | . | CASSRDRAANYGYTF | TGTGCCAGCAGCAGAGACAGGGCCGCTAACTATGGCTACACCTTC
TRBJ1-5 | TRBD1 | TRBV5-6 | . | CASSYDRADQPQHF | TGTGCCAGCAGCTACGACAGGGCTGATCAGCCCCAGCATTTT
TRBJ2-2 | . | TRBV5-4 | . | CASSLAFSGALGRTGELFF | TGTGCCAGCAGCTTGGCCTTCTCAGGGGCGCTGGGTAGGACTGGGGAGCTGTTTTTT
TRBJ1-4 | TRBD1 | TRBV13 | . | CASSLGTGKTNEKLFF | TGTGCCAGCAGCCTGGGGACAGGGAAAACTAATGAAAAACTGTTTTTT
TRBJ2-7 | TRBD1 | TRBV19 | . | CASSVDRGYPYEQYF | TGTGCCAGTAGTGTCGACAGGGGTTACCCCTACGAGCAGTACTTC
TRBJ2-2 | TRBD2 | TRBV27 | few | CASRLAGWPGELFF | TGTGCCAGCAGGCTAGCGGGGTGGCCCGGGGAGCTGTTTTTT
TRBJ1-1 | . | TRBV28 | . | CASSLRGQASTEAFF | TGTGCCAGCAGTTTACGAGGGCAGGCGTCCACTGAAGCTTTCTTT
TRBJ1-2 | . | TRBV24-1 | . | CATSDSLSGYTF | TGTGCCACCAGTGATTCGCTGAGTGGCTACACCTTC
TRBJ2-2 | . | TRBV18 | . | CASSPYLLRENTGELFF | TGTGCCAGCTCACCATACTTATTAAGAGAAAACACCGGGGAGCTGTTTTTT
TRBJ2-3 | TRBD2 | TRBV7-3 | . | CASRSEGLVTDTQYF | TGTGCCAGCAGGTCCGAGGGACTAGTAACCGATACGCAGTATTTT
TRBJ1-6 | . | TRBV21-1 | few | CALRETGVTESNSPLHF | TGTGCCCTGCGTGAGACAGGGGTTACGGAAAGTAATTCACCCCTCCACTTT
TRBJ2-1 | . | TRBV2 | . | CASARGGDEQFF | TGTGCCAGCGCTAGAGGAGGGGATGAGCAGTTCTTC
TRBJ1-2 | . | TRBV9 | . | CASSVDLLANYGYTF | TGTGCCAGCAGCGTAGATCTCCTAGCTAACTATGGCTACACCTTC
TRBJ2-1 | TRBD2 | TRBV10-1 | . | CASSESLAGVEQFF | TGCGCCAGCAGTGAGTCGCTAGCGGGGGTTGAGCAGTTCTTC
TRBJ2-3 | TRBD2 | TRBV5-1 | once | CASSSGGGAFTDTQYF | TGCGCCAGCAGCTCTGGCGGGGGGGCTTTCACAGATACGCAGTATTTT
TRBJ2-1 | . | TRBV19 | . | CASSLRSGEQFF | TGTGCCAGTAGTTTGAGGTCGGGTGAGCAGTTCTTC
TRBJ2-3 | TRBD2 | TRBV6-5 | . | CASRRGGATDTQYF | TGTGCCAGCAGACGCGGGGGGGCCACAGATACGCAGTATTTT
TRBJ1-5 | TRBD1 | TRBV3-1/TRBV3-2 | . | CASSLGQGGNQPQHF | TGTGCCAGCAGTTTGGGACAGGGGGGCAATCAGCCCCAGCATTTT
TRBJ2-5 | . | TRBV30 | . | CASSPRTTKETQYF | TGTGCCTCCTCCCCTAGGACTACTAAAGAGACCCAGTACTTC
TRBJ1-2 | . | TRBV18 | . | CASSPPAGAGGYTF | TGTGCCAGCTCACCACCGGCCGGGGCGGGAGGCTACACCTTC